This entry lists 10 T cell receptor beta chains sequenced from one sample in a study of cytomegalovirus exposure and HLA in healthy donors. With 60 Vbeta and 13 Jbeta primers, the PCR was carried out. The repertoire was sequenced with immunoSEQ multiplex PCR; TCRdb's copy has only in-frame clones and lacks some. Among fewer than 150,000 clones, roughly three quarters were seen once, and the ten largest hold 1.6%. Sequencing input: PBMCs. These receptors were collected from a woman aged 25 to 39 in good health and CMV-seronegative.

The chain recombines TRBV10-3 with TRBJ2-1, with TRBD2 matching 11 bases. Looked up from germline, CDR1 is ENHRY and CDR2 is SYGVKD. This CDR3 comprises 13 residues. Germline trimming cut 6 bases from V and 9 bases from J; bases unmatched to any gene: 4. The CDR3, as DNA: TGTGCCATCAGGAGTAGCGGGAGGGGTGAGCAGTTCTTC. Residues: CAIRSSGRGEQFF.

The gene calls are TRBV5-1 and TRBJ2-1; 9 bases fit TRBD2. This CDR3 comprises 15 residues. Germline lookup yields CDR1 SGHRS and CDR2 YFSETQ. V shed 3 bases, J shed 10 bases, and the junction held 11 bases outside the gene matches. CDR3 sequence (DNA): TGCGCCAGCAGCTCGCGGGGGCGGGGGGGTGGAGAGCAGTTCTTC. This gives the protein CASSSRGRGGGEQFF.

This rearrangement joins TRBV30 to TRBJ2-7; no clear D. V lost 4 bases to trimming and J lost 5 bases, with 9 bases between them. The CDR3 runs to 11 residues. CDR1 is GTSNPN, CDR2 SVGIG, per germline (reference sequence). This CDR3 reads CAWTLSHEQYF. Here the CDR3 DNA reads TGTGCCTGGACTCTTAGCCACGAGCAGTACTTC.

This chain uses TRBV7-3 with TRBJ2-1; D is unresolved. The ends were cut back, 3 bases at V and 0 bases at J, with 9 bases in the middle. The CDR3 contains 15 residues. Germline V gives CDR1 SGHTA, CDR2 FQGTGA. The CDR3 nucleotides are TGTGCCAGCAGCTTTTACTCGAGCTCCTACAATGAGCAGTTCTTC. Translated: CASSFYSSSYNEQFF.

This chain links TRBV10-3 with TRBJ2-7; no firm D call. V lost 8 bases and J lost 3, with 11 bases in between. The CDR3 length is 12 residues. CDR1 and CDR2 from the germline V gene are ENHRY and SYGVKD. CDR3: CAIGAEVYEQYF. The CDR3, as DNA: TGTGCCATCGGTGCAGAAGTCTACGAGCAGTACTTC.

This sequence joins TRBV7-9 and TRBJ1-2; 9 positions agree with TRBD1. CDR3 size: 16 residues. The J segment lost 7 bases and the V segment lost 4 bases, leaving 13 bases of the junction unmatched. The V gene's germline CDR1 is SEHNR and CDR2 FQNEAQ (reference sequence). CDR3 bases: TGTGCCAGCAGCTCTGGGACAGGGCTCTCTCTGGGTGGCTACACCTTC. Its translation: CASSSGTGLSLGGYTF.

The J gene is TRBJ2-3, the V gene TRBV6-5, with 10 bases aligning to TRBD2. The V and J ends lost 8 bases and 2 bases, in that order; junction bases with no gene match: 1. The CDR3 spans 13 residues. Germline CDR1 MNHEY, CDR2 SVGAGI. In DNA form, the CDR3 reads TGTGCCAGCGGACTAGCGGCCACAGATACGCAGTATTTT. Residues: CASGLAATDTQYF.

This clone has only one observation. The J gene is TRBJ2-7, the V gene TRBV2, with 7 bases fitting TRBD2. Looked up from germline, CDR1 is SNHLY and CDR2 is FYNNEI. The CDR3 is made up of 11 amino acids. J gave up 2 bases and V 8 bases, and 0 bases lay outside the gene matches. The CDR3 DNA follows: TGTGCCAGCGGGGGGGCCTACGAGCAGTACTTC. Translation: CASGGAYEQYF. Full variable domain (rest looked up from reference TRBV2 and TRBJ2-7): EPEVTQTPSHQVTQMGQEVILRCVPISNHLYFYWYRQILGQKVEFLVSFYNNEISEKSEIFDDQFSVERPDGSNFTLKIRSTKLEDSAMYFCASGGAYEQYFGPGTRLTVT.

The chain recombines TRBV18 with TRBJ2-1, with D possibly TRBD1 on 6 matching bases. This CDR3 is built from 13 residues. Between the trimmed V and J ends, which lost 3 bases and 5 bases, there was a span of 8 bases. CDR1 and CDR2 from the germline V gene are KGHSH and LQKENI. This CDR3 reads CASSPRTDNEQFF. The CDR3 nucleotides read TGTGCCAGCTCACCCCGGACAGACAATGAGCAGTTCTTC.

On this clone itself: Germline and junction disagree at one end, which may indicate a read error. The chain recombines TRBV6-1 with TRBJ2-7, with D perhaps TRBD2 (7 bases). Germline CDR1 reads MNHNS; CDR2 reads SASEGT. This CDR3 is 12 amino acids long. CDR3 DNA sequence: TGTACCAGCGGGGACACCCTGGGCGAGCAGTACTTC. This translates into CTSGDTLGEQYF.